The rows below give T cell receptor beta chains drawn from one sample of a study of blood T cells in healthy people across ages. TCRdb fed the 5' RACE reads into MiXCR, producing one record per CDR3 protein. Here the sample spans 980,000 or so distinct CDR3 sequences, roughly 48% being singletons. Sequenced: blood. These receptors all come from a man aged 25 to 45 in good health. Each CDR3 is given with its conserved first and last residue. D genes are given only for firm matches. Clone size is given for some rows only: seen once, a few or many times, or a class if the clone is expanded.

cdr3_aa cdr3_nt j_call v_call clone_size d_call
CASRGGGRQPQHF TGTGCCAGCAGGGGGGGAGGGAGGCAGCCCCAGCATTTT TRBJ1-5 TRBV27 . .
CASSFSGQGNQPQHF TGTGCCAGCAGTTTCTCGGGACAGGGCAATCAGCCCCAGCATTTT TRBJ1-5 TRBV27 . TRBD1
CAISESSGGHKGETQYF TGTGCCATCAGTGAGAGTAGCGGGGGGCATAAGGGAGAGACCCAGTACTTC TRBJ2-5 TRBV10-3 . TRBD2
CASSQDLGLAGGYQETQYF TGTGCCAGCAGCCAAGATCTTGGACTAGCGGGGGGGTACCAAGAGACCCAGTACTTC TRBJ2-5 TRBV3-1 . TRBD2
CASSLGQMANTGELFF TGTGCCAGCAGCCTCGGACAGATGGCGAACACCGGGGAGCTGTTTTTT TRBJ2-2 TRBV6-5 . .
CASSGHRSSPLHF TGTGCCAGCAGCGGACACAGGTCGTCACCCCTCCACTTT TRBJ1-6 TRBV9 . .
CASSDDRAVEQFF TGTGCCAGCAGCGACGACAGGGCTGTTGAGCAGTTCTTC TRBJ2-1 TRBV5-6 few TRBD1
CASSYSIRKGGSTNSPLHF TGTGCCAGCAGTTACTCGATCCGGAAGGGGGGTTCTACTAATTCACCCCTCCACTTT TRBJ1-6 TRBV6-5 . .
CASSPSGPTYNEQFF TGCGCCAGCAGCCCAAGCGGGCCCACCTACAATGAGCAGTTCTTC TRBJ2-1 TRBV5-1 . .
CASSQDGRSGETQYF TGCGCCAGCAGCCAAGATGGTCGGAGTGGGGAGACCCAGTACTTC TRBJ2-5 TRBV4-3 few .
CASSETTGSTDTQYF TGTGCCAGCAGCGAAACGACAGGGAGCACAGATACGCAGTATTTT TRBJ2-3 TRBV9 few TRBD1
CSADRGDEQFF TGCAGCGCCGATCGGGGAGATGAGCAGTTCTTC TRBJ2-1 TRBV29-1 . .
CASSLSDRAGIQYF TGTGCCAGCAGCTTATCCGACAGGGCGGGCATTCAGTACTTC TRBJ2-4 TRBV7-9 few TRBD1
CSAHTGGRLQYF TGCAGTGCTCATACCGGGGGCCGATTGCAGTATTTT TRBJ2-3 TRBV20-1 . .
CASSPDRPVLSYEQYF TGTGCCAGCAGCCCGGACAGGCCGGTCCTCTCCTACGAGCAGTACTTC TRBJ2-7 TRBV7-2 . TRBD1
CSVAMGTALTGELFF TGCAGCGTTGCCATGGGGACAGCGTTAACCGGGGAGCTGTTTTTT TRBJ2-2 TRBV29-1 . TRBD1
CAIGPSSYNEQFF TGTGCCATCGGGCCGAGCTCCTACAATGAGCAGTTCTTC TRBJ2-1 TRBV10-3 . .
CASRKTGQPIYQGGEAFF TGTGCCAGCAGGAAAACAGGGCAGCCCATATATCAAGGTGGTGAAGCTTTCTTT TRBJ1-1 TRBV7-2 . .
CSARAGQGVSYEQYF TGCAGTGCTAGAGCGGGACAGGGGGTAAGCTACGAGCAGTACTTC TRBJ2-7 TRBV20-1 . TRBD1
CASSSFYSSREAFF TGTGCCAGCAGCTCATTCTATTCCTCCCGAGAAGCTTTCTTT TRBJ1-1 TRBV7-2 . .
CASSPLEGYYGYTF TGCGCCAGCAGCCCCCTGGAAGGATACTATGGCTACACCTTC TRBJ1-2 TRBV4-3 . .
CASSLKGGNEQFF TGTGCCAGCAGCTTGAAGGGGGGCAATGAGCAGTTCTTC TRBJ2-1 TRBV11-3 few .
CASTGKTEAFF TGTGCCAGCACGGGGAAGACTGAAGCTTTCTTT TRBJ1-1 TRBV12-3/TRBV12-4 . .
CASSQGSGMGKTQYF TGCGCCAGCAGCCAAGGGTCAGGGATGGGGAAGACCCAGTACTTC TRBJ2-5 TRBV4-1 . .
CASSPFTAGTDTQYF TGTGCCAGCTCACCATTTACGGCTGGCACAGATACGCAGTATTTT TRBJ2-3 TRBV18 . .